The 11 T cell receptor beta chains reported below all come from one sample, sequenced in a study of cytomegalovirus exposure and HLA in healthy donors. The PCR used 60 Vbeta and 13 Jbeta primers. Clones were read by immunoSEQ multiplex PCR, and TCRdb kept only the in-frame ones, dropping some. The sample contains 150,000 to 250,000 clones, less than 85% of which appear only once. The specimen sequenced was PBMCs. The receptors stem from a girl between 10 and 17 years old in good health and CMV-seropositive.

This clone was detected a few times. The chain uses TRBV9 and TRBJ2-5, with D unclear. CDR3 length: 15 amino acids. V dropped 0 bases and J dropped 0 bases, with 9 bases sitting between them. The germline V gene encodes CDR1 SGDLS and CDR2 YYNGEE. The CDR3 spells CASSVAPQYQETQYF. The CDR3 nucleotides read TGTGCCAGCAGCGTAGCCCCGCAGTACCAAGAGACCCAGTACTTC.

This clone was seen a handful of times. CDR3 coding DNA: TGCGCCAGCAGCCAAGATCTAACAGGGGGAAACACCGGGGAGCTGTTTTTT. As protein: CASSQDLTGGNTGELFF. V usage is TRBV4-3 and J usage is TRBJ2-2; 8 bases line up with TRBD1. CDR1 and CDR2 (germline): LGHNA, YSLEER. This CDR3 has 17 amino acids. With 0 bases clipped from V and 2 bases from J, the junction kept 5 bases outside the gene matches.

V is TRBV30 and J is TRBJ2-3, with 11 bases aligning to TRBD2. After removal of 4 bases from V and 3 bases from J, the junction contained 3 bases not matched to a gene. The CDR3 extends over 14 amino acids. Germline V CDR1 and CDR2: GTSNPN, SVGIG (reference sequence). Written as DNA, the CDR3 is TGTGCCTGGACTAGCGGGGGGTTAACAGATACGCAGTATTTT. It yields the protein CAWTSGGLTDTQYF.

This clone has more than one count but fewer than ten. J is TRBJ1-1 and V is TRBV30; D remains ambiguous. The V end lost 3 bases, the J end lost 2 bases, and 7 bases lay between the germline ends. CDR3 length equals 12 residues. Germline CDR1 is GTSNPN and CDR2 is SVGIG (reference sequence). For the CDR3, the DNA is TGTGCCTGGAGATCACTCAACACTGAAGCTTTCTTT. Residues: CAWRSLNTEAFF.

CDR3 in amino acids: CASSLWQGGQETQYF. CDR3 nucleotides: TGTGCCAGCAGCTTATGGCAGGGAGGGCAAGAGACCCAGTACTTC. The chain uses TRBV7-2 and TRBJ2-5, with 7 bases matching TRBD2. V lost 2 bases, J lost 2 bases, and 5 bases stayed unmatched. The CDR3 has 15 residues. Germline V gene sequence: CDR1 SGHTA, CDR2 FQGNSA. Full variable domain (rest looked up from reference TRBV7-2 and TRBJ2-5): GAGVSQSPSNKVTEKGKDVELRCDPISGHTALYWYRQSLGQGLEFLIYFQGNSAPDKSGLPSDRFSAERTGGSVSTLTIQRTQQEDSAVYLCASSLWQGGQETQYFGPGTRLLVL.

V is TRBV19 and J is TRBJ1-5; D might be TRBD1 (6 bases). This CDR3 has 14 amino acids. V was clipped by 8 bases and J by 3 bases, with 14 bases between them. Per the germline V gene, CDR1 is LNHDA and CDR2 is SQIVND (reference sequence). The CDR3 sequence: CASHSDRLNQPQHF. CDR3 sequence (DNA): TGTGCCAGTCACTCAGACAGGCTCAATCAGCCCCAGCATTTT.

This clone occurred a few times. The chain combines TRBV9 with TRBJ2-1; 8 bases map to TRBD1. Per germline, CDR1 SGDLS and CDR2 YYNGEE. V was pared by 3 bases and J by 3 bases, with 5 bases of the junction left unmatched. This CDR3 comprises 15 residues. The CDR3 bases are TGTGCCAGCAGCGCTCAGGGGGCTGGCTACAATGAGCAGTTCTTC. It translates to CASSAQGAGYNEQFF.

This chain connects TRBV13 to TRBJ2-4; D remains ambiguous. The germline V and J ends were trimmed by 5 bases and 1 base, with 6 bases remaining between them. This CDR3 comprises 13 residues. Germline V gene lookup returns CDR1 PRHDT and CDR2 FYEKMQ (reference sequence). This CDR3 is CASSLRAKNIQYF. The CDR3 nucleotides read TGTGCCAGCAGCCTGCGGGCCAAAAACATTCAGTACTTC.

The chain joins TRBV7-9 to TRBJ1-6; 7 bases match TRBD1. Germline V gene lookup returns CDR1 SEHNR and CDR2 FQNEAQ (reference sequence). The trim removed 5 bases at V and 7 bases at J, leaving 5 bases unmatched. The CDR3 is 14 amino acids. The CDR3 loop reads CASSEGQLNSPLHF. The CDR3 bases are TGTGCCAGCAGCGAGGGACAGCTAAATTCACCCCTCCACTTT.

The chain couples TRBV10-3 to TRBJ1-6; D call uncertain. The CDR3 is 13 residues long. With 3 bases removed from V and 10 bases from J, the gap between germline ends came to 10 bases. Germline V lookup: CDR1 ENHRY, CDR2 SYGVKD. DNA of the CDR3: TGTGCCATCAGTGACGGTTTGGGCTCACCCCTCCACTTT. Protein product: CAISDGLGSPLHF.

The V call is TRBV29-1, the J call TRBJ2-7; TRBD1 aligns across 7 bases. Per the germline V gene, CDR1 is SQVTM and CDR2 is ANQGSEA. The CDR3 runs to 17 residues. After removal of 2 bases from V and 3 bases from J, the junction contained 16 bases not matched to a gene. CDR3 bases: TGCAGCGTTGAATCCCCCGACAGGACAGGTCGGGTCTACGAGCAGTACTTC. Translating it yields CSVESPDRTGRVYEQYF.